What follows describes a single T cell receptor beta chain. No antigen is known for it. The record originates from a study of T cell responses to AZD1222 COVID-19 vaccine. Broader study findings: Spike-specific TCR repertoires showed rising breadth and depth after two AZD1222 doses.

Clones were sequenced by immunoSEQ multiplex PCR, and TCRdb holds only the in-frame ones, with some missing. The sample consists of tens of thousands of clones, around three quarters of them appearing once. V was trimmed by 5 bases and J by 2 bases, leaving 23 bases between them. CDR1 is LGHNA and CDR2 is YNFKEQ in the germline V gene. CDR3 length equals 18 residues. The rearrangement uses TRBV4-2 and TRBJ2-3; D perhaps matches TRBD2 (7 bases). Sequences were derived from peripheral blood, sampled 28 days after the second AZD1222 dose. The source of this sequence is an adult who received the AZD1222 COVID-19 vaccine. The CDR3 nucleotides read TGTGCCAGCAGCAATCGAGGGGGGGGGCGTGGGAACACAGATACGCAGTATTTT. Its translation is CASSNRGGGRGNTDTQYF.